What follows is one T cell receptor (beta chain) and its context. Its antigen is undetermined. The sample belongs to a study of post-analysis software for immune sequencing data. Overall study: The disease courses spanned relapsing-remitting, secondary progressive and progressive-relapsing forms of multiple sclerosis. General study points: Samples sharing a preparation batch grouped tightly together when assessed by F measure. Among 4 or 5 TRBV segments more frequent in patients than controls were TRBV5-6, TRBV5-1 and TRBV20-1. Among multiple sclerosis patients, normalized Chao1 diversity was significantly below that of controls.

Unique-molecular-identifier-tagged TCR beta cDNA libraries were used. Input populations of 1 to 10 million T cells gave rise to 500,000 or so cDNA molecules. TCRdb redid the calling of the PCR reads with MiXCR, one entry per CDR3 protein. Found here are some 260,000 distinct CDR3 sequences, 35% to 45% of them singletons; the top ten hold around 5%. Germline values: CDR1 SGHRS, CDR2 YFSETQ. This CDR3 region has 14 residues. Trimming removed 0 bases from V and 4 bases from J, with 10 bases in between. The sample was blood. The clonotype originates from a girl between 10 and 17 years old with multiple sclerosis. J is TRBJ2-5 and V is TRBV5-1, with D possibly called TRBD1 or TRBD2 (6 bases each). The CDR3 nucleotides read TGCGCCAGCAGCTTGGGGGGGGCGCCAGAGACCCAGTACTTC. Amino acids: CASSLGGAPETQYF.